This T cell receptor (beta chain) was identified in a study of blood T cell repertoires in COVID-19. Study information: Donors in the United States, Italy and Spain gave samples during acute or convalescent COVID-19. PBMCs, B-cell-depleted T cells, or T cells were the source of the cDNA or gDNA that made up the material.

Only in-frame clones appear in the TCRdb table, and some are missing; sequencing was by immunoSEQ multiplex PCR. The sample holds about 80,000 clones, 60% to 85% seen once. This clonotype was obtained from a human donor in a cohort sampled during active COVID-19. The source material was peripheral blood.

CDR3 loop: CASSGFRESSYEQYF. CDR3 bases: TGTGCCAGCAGTGGTTTCAGGGAATCATCCTACGAGCAGTACTTC. The rearrangement links TRBV2 to TRBJ2-7, with D perhaps matching TRBD1 (5 bases). The germline V gene has CDR1 SNHLY and CDR2 FYNNEI. The V end lost 4 bases, the J end lost 1 base, and 14 bases lay between the germline ends. This CDR3 contains 15 residues.